Only one count was recorded for the clone carrying this T cell receptor (beta chain). No antigen is known for it. Profiled with immunoSEQ multiplex PCR; TCRdb holds only in-frame clones, not every one. Among about 350,000 clones listed, approximately 81% were seen once. Trimming took 6 bases from V and 3 from J, leaving 12 bases between them. CDR3 length equals 13 residues. CDR1 is SNHLY and CDR2 is FYNNEI in the germline V gene. Treatment indicated: approximately 18 received Ad26.COV2.S at low or high dose, single or two shots; several received placebo; per-sample allocation not given. All samples were drawn on day 63, counting from the first vaccine or placebo injection. The sample is drawn from a study of Ad26.COV2.S vaccination and SARS-CoV-2 variants. Study observations and caveats: Comparability of non-spike TCR breadth was observed across vaccine and placebo recipients.

The sequence derives from a person between 18 and 65 years old who received the Ad26.COV2.S COVID-19 vaccine or a placebo. The sample here was peripheral blood, taken in a trial of Ad26.COV2.S vaccine versus placebo. The gene calls are TRBV2 and TRBJ2-7; D gene uncertain. The chain's CDR3 is CASRPDPYYEQYF. The DNA for the CDR3 is TGTGCCAGCAGACCGGACCCCTACTACGAGCAGTACTTC.